This is a list of T cell receptor beta chains from one sample in a study of cytomegalovirus exposure and HLA in healthy donors. Sequencing used immunoSEQ multiplex PCR; TCRdb keeps in-frame clones, though not all of them. Among more than 80,000 clones listed, roughly 77% were seen once. Sequenced sample: PBMCs. The receptors shown here come from a man aged 55 to 70 in good health and CMV-seronegative. The CDR3 runs from the conserved cysteine through the conserved F or W. The D gene is left open where the match is weak. Clone size is shown for a subset of rows, as once, few, many or a class of expanded clone.

TGTGCCAGCGCCCCGGGACAGTCCTACGAGCAGTACTTC,CASAPGQSYEQYF,TRBJ2-7,TRBV6-1,few,TRBD1
TGTGCCAGCAGCCCTGGGGGGCAGGGGGATTCACCCCTCCACTTT,CASSPGGQGDSPLHF,TRBJ1-6,TRBV7-3,few,TRBD1
TGTGCCAGCTCAGGCGGCCCCTACGAGCAGTACTTC,CASSGGPYEQYF,TRBJ2-7,TRBV18,NA,NA
TGTGCCAGCAGTGTTCCAGCTGGAAACACCATATATTTT,CASSVPAGNTIYF,TRBJ1-3,TRBV25-1,NA,NA
TGTGCCAGCAGTGAGGACAGAAGAAGCTCTGGAAACACCATATATTTT,CASSEDRRSSGNTIYF,TRBJ1-3,TRBV6-1,NA,NA
TGTGCCAGCAGCAAAAATGTGGGGGGTGAGCAGTTCTTC,CASSKNVGGEQFF,TRBJ2-1,TRBV4-2,once,NA
TGTGCCAGCAGCGTAGTCAGGGGAGGGGAATTGAACACTGAAGCTTTCTTT,CASSVVRGGELNTEAFF,TRBJ1-1,TRBV9,NA,NA
TGTGCCAGCAGCTTAGAGCCAAGACAGGGGGTGGGGAAACCGAACACCGGGGAGCTGTTTTTT,CASSLEPRQGVGKPNTGELFF,TRBJ2-2,TRBV7-6,NA,TRBD1
TGTGCCAGCAGCTTAGCCAGGGGGACAGGGGAAAGTTATACGCAGTATTTT,CASSLARGTGESYTQYF,TRBJ2-3,TRBV11-2,NA,TRBD1
TGCGCCAGCAGCTTCCCCGACAGGGGCGGCGAGCAGTACTTC,CASSFPDRGGEQYF,TRBJ2-7,TRBV5-1,NA,TRBD1
TGCGCCAGCAGCCCGACCGGACAGGAAGGCTACACCTTC,CASSPTGQEGYTF,TRBJ1-2,TRBV5-1,few,TRBD1
TGTGCCAGTAGTCCTCAGGGGCCAGGAAACACCATATATTTT,CASSPQGPGNTIYF,TRBJ1-3,TRBV19,NA,NA
TGTGCCAGCAGCCCGGACAGAATCAATGGCTACACCTTC,CASSPDRINGYTF,TRBJ1-2,TRBV7-2,NA,NA
TGTGCCAGCAGCCCTGATACGGGGGGGACCACAGATACGCAGTATTTT,CASSPDTGGTTDTQYF,TRBJ2-3,TRBV5-6,NA,TRBD2
TGTGCCTGGGGACAGTTCACAGATACGCAGTATTTT,CAWGQFTDTQYF,TRBJ2-3,TRBV30,NA,NA
TGTGCCAGCAGTGGCGGTGGTAGCGGGTCGGGGGAGCAGTACTTC,CASSGGGSGSGEQYF,TRBJ2-7,TRBV5-4,once,TRBD2
TGTGCCAGCAGCAAAGGCTCCCTAGCGGGGGTGAAAGATACGCAGTATTTT,CASSKGSLAGVKDTQYF,TRBJ2-3,TRBV21-1,NA,NA
TGTGCCAGCAGCCAAGGGACTAGCGGGGGGGCAGATACGCAGTATTTT,CASSQGTSGGADTQYF,TRBJ2-3,TRBV4-2,few,TRBD2
TGTGCCAGCAGCTTAGATTGGTCAGGGGCTGGGGGCTACACCTTC,CASSLDWSGAGGYTF,TRBJ1-2,TRBV11-2,NA,NA
TGTGCCAGCTCACGGGAGGGGCCGAGCTCCTATAATTCACCCCTCCACTTT,CASSREGPSSYNSPLHF,TRBJ1-6,TRBV18,once,NA
TGTGCCAGCATGACAGTGGTGAACACTGAAGCTTTCTTT,CASMTVVNTEAFF,TRBJ1-1,TRBV19,NA,NA
TGTGCCAGCAGTTCCAGGGGCAACGAGCAGTACTTC,CASSSRGNEQYF,TRBJ2-7,TRBV5-4,NA,NA
TGCGCCAGCAGCCCAGGGACAGGGTACGGCTATGGCTACACCTTC,CASSPGTGYGYGYTF,TRBJ1-2,TRBV5-1,once,TRBD1
TGTGCCAGCAGCACTCCAAGGGGGGGGCCGGGCACAGATACGCAGTATTTT,CASSTPRGGPGTDTQYF,TRBJ2-3,TRBV7-9,NA,NA
TGTGCCTGGACAAAGGCTAGCGGGGGGTATAGCACAGATACGCAGTATTTT,CAWTKASGGYSTDTQYF,TRBJ2-3,TRBV30,NA,TRBD2
TGTGCCAGCAGCCCGGGACTAGCGGGGCCGGAGACCCAGTACTTC,CASSPGLAGPETQYF,TRBJ2-5,TRBV5-4,NA,TRBD2
TGTGCCAGCAGCCAGGAACAGGGGGCACCCCCCTACGAGCAGTACTTC,CASSQEQGAPPYEQYF,TRBJ2-7,TRBV4-2,NA,TRBD1
TGTGCCTGGAGTCCCACCAGCAGGGAAGATACGCAGTATTTT,CAWSPTSREDTQYF,TRBJ2-3,TRBV30,NA,NA
TGCGCCAGCAGCGCACTGACAGGGGCCAACACTGAAGCTTTCTTT,CASSALTGANTEAFF,TRBJ1-1,TRBV5-1,NA,TRBD1
TGTGCCAGCAGCCAACGGACAGGGGAGCACAATGAGCAGTTCTTC,CASSQRTGEHNEQFF,TRBJ2-1,TRBV4-2,NA,TRBD1
TGTGCCAGCAGTGAAGCCGGGATCCTCAACTATGGCTACACCTTC,CASSEAGILNYGYTF,TRBJ1-2,TRBV6-1,NA,NA
TGTTCCAGCAGCTTCACGGTAGGGGGGGGAAACACTGAAGCTTTCTTT,CSSSFTVGGGNTEAFF,TRBJ1-1,TRBV7-9,NA,NA
TGTGCCAGCAGCTTAGACAGGGGGAACACTGAAGCTTTCTTT,CASSLDRGNTEAFF,TRBJ1-1,TRBV11-2,NA,NA
TGTGCCAGCAGCGCCACAGGGGGTCCCTACGAGCAGTACTTC,CASSATGGPYEQYF,TRBJ2-7,TRBV7-9,NA,TRBD1
TGCGCCAGCAGCTCGCAGACAGGGACAAATAATTCACCCCTCCACTTT,CASSSQTGTNNSPLHF,TRBJ1-6,TRBV5-1,once,TRBD1
TGTGCCAGCAGCTTGGGGCTAGCCGAAGCGTACTTC,CASSLGLAEAYF,TRBJ2-5,TRBV5-4,NA,NA
TGTGCCATCCAGGGAAACACCGGGGAGCTGTTTTTT,CAIQGNTGELFF,TRBJ2-2,TRBV10-3,NA,NA
TGTGCCATCAGACAGGGGTTATACGCTGGAAACACCATATATTTT,CAIRQGLYAGNTIYF,TRBJ1-3,TRBV10-3,many,TRBD1
TGTGCCAGCGGGTGGACAGGCCGTGGCGAGCAGTACTTC,CASGWTGRGEQYF,TRBJ2-7,TRBV6-5,medium-sized,TRBD1
TGTGCCAGCAGTGATCCGGACACCCTCTACGAGCAGTACTTC,CASSDPDTLYEQYF,TRBJ2-7,TRBV25-1,NA,NA
TGTGCCAGCAGGGAAATAGTTGGGCAGGGGGGTGGCTACACCTTC,CASREIVGQGGGYTF,TRBJ1-2,TRBV28,NA,TRBD1
TGTGCCTGGAGTGTAGGGCAGGGGGCTTTAAGGGGGAATCAGCCCCAGCATTTT,CAWSVGQGALRGNQPQHF,TRBJ1-5,TRBV30,NA,TRBD1
TGTGCCAGCAGCTCGGACATTTGGGTACCAAACACTGAAGCTTTCTTT,CASSSDIWVPNTEAFF,TRBJ1-1,TRBV5-5,many,NA
TGCGCCAGCAATCCGACTAGCAGCTCCTACAATGAGCAGTTCTTC,CASNPTSSSYNEQFF,TRBJ2-1,TRBV5-1,NA,TRBD2
TGTGCCAGCAGCTTTTCACAGAGCACCGGGGAGCTGTTTTTT,CASSFSQSTGELFF,TRBJ2-2,TRBV11-2,NA,NA
TGTGCCAGTAGTATGGGACAGAACACTGAAGCTTTCTTT,CASSMGQNTEAFF,TRBJ1-1,TRBV19,NA,NA